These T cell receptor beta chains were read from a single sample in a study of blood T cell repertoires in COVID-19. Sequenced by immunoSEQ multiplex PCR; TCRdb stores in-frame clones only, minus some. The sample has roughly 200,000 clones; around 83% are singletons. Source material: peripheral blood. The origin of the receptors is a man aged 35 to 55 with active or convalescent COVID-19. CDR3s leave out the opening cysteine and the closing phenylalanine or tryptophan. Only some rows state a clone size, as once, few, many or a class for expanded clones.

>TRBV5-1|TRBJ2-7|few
ASSWDFSYEQY
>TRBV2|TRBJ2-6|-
ASIPRGRVDFSGANVLT
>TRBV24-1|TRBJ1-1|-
ATKKDAATEAF
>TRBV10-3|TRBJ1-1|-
AISGGGRDTEAF
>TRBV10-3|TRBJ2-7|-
AITSTRGIRAGTTYEQY
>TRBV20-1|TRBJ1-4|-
SAGQGEKLF
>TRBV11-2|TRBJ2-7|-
ASSSMTGFSYEQY
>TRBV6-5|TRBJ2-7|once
ASTRQTSYSYEQY
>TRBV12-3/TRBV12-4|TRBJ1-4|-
ASSLRGEKLF
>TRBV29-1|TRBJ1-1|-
SAGTGNTEAF
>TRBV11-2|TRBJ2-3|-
ASSPGLVTDTQY
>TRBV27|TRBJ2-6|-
ASSFSGGRRSGANVLT
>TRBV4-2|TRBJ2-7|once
ASSQDLNLQGPYEQY
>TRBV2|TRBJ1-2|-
ASSAPRDRGGNYGYT
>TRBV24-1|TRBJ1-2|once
ATSAGGDYGYT
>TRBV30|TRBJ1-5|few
AWSAGGSLSNQPQH
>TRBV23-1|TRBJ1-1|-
ASGRQTGIVTEAF
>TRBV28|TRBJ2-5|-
ASSSDRAWTQY
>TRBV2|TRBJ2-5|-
ASSGGIRETQY
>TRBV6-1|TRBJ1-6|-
ASSEGGTGGSPLH
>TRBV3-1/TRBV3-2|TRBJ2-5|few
ASSPRTGNMGTQY
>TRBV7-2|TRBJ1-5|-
ASSSGRAAGRQPQH
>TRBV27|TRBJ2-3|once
ATGRSRRAAPSTDTQY
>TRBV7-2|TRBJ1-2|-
ASSHAGRGPLYGYT
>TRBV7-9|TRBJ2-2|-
ASSLGAGFLANTGELF
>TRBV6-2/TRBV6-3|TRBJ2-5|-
ASSYSRETQY
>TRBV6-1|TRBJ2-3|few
ASSDAGADTQY
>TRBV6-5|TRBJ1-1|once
ASSHLQGAEAF
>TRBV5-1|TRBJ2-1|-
ASSLDPRYNEQF